This record covers a single T cell receptor (beta chain). Antigen: not known. V was pared by 7 bases and J by 2 bases, with 14 bases between. Germline CDR1 reads SGHRS; CDR2 reads YFSETQ. CDR3 size: 14 residues. Using immunoSEQ multiplex PCR, the repertoire was profiled, and TCRdb retains in-frame clones only, with some absent. The sample holds 28,000 or so clones, roughly 68% seen once. Every single patient, without exception, relapsed after autologous stem cell transplantation, and brentuximab vedotin exposure varied. The best responses consisted of complete response, partial response or progressive disease. The data originate from a study of PD-1 blockade in classical Hodgkin lymphoma. Study-level results: Diversity in CD4+ TCRs, unlike that measured in CD8+ TCRs, had risen significantly by C4D1.

The chain links TRBV5-1 to TRBJ2-3; D is perhaps TRBD2 (6 bases). This material consisted of peripheral blood mononuclear cells (PBMCs), taken before the second cycle of nivolumab. The sequence came from a human donor with classical Hodgkin lymphoma. The CDR3 here is CASSAGGITDTQYF. The CDR3 DNA sequence: TGCGCCAGCTCCGCCGGGGGAATCACAGATACGCAGTATTTT.